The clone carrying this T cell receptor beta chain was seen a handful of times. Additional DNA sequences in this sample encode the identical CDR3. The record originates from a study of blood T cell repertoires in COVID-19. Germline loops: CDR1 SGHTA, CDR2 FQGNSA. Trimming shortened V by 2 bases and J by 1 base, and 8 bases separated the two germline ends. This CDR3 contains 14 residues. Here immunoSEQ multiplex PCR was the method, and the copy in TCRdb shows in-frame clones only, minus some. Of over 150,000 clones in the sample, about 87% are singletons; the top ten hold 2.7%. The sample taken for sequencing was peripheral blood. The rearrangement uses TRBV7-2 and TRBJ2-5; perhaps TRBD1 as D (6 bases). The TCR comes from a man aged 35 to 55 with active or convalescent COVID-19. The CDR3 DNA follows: TGTGCCAGCAGCTTAAGCAGGGGCCAAGAGACCCAGTACTTC. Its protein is CASSLSRGQETQYF. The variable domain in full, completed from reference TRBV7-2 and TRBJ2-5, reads GAGVSQSPSNKVTEKGKDVELRCDPISGHTALYWYRQSLGQGLEFLIYFQGNSAPDKSGLPSDRFSAERTGGSVSTLTIQRTQQEDSAVYLCASSLSRGQETQYFGPGTRLLVL.